This T cell receptor (beta chain) appears in the sequencing data of a study of shared clonotypes between healthy human individuals. Points from the study as a whole: Sampling covered blood only; tissue repertoires likely differ. Some naive CD4 clonotypes, around 4.9%, turned up in common across several donors.

Per the germline V gene, CDR1 is SGHTA and CDR2 is FQGNSA. V trimming: 5 bases; J trimming: 3 bases; junction bases outside the gene matches: 7. The length of the CDR3 is 16 residues. Comment on this clone: The antigen is unknown.

Authors' analysis steps: ImmunoSEQ junction-only sequences lacked quality scores, so their filtering differed. Some clones are missing from TCRdb's copy, which holds only in-frame ones; the method was immunoSEQ multiplex PCR. V and J calls and clone size are given by that table; D and trimming were obtained from the DNA. The sample records 2 million to 2.5 million clones, nearly 97% being singletons. The gene calls are TRBV7-2 and TRBJ2-7; 13 bases fit TRBD2. Source material: naive CD4+ T cells sorted from blood. Subset specified: CD45RA+ positively selected. The clonotype was recovered from a man between 18 and 35 years old in good health. The CDR3 coding sequence is TGTGCCAGCAGCCATACTCGGACTAGCGGGAGCTACGAGCAGTACTTC. Translated, it gives CASSHTRTSGSYEQYF.